Described below is a single TCR beta chain sequence and its context. Its matching antigen is unknown. The iRepertoire multiplex PCR system with TCR subtype-specific primers built both bulk and single-cell libraries. TCRdb re-called the multiplex PCR reads and gives one entry per CDR3 protein, without DNA. With just over 20,000 distinct CDR3 sequences in the sample, the ten largest clones hold about 7.8%. Sequenced patients had Stevens-Johnson syndrome or toxic epidermal necrolysis caused by carbamazepine. This entry comes from a study of T cells in severe cutaneous drug reactions. About the research overall: Blister fluid/cells and PBMC came from acute- or recovery-stage patients.

The length of the CDR3 is 12 residues. In germline, CDR1 is PRHDT, CDR2 FYEKMQ (reference sequence). Study-wide results and caveats: TRBV12-4 use rose strongly in carbamazepine-induced Stevens-Johnson syndrome or toxic epidermal necrolysis, averaging approximately 30% in blister cells and about 5.1% in PBMC.

This chain links TRBV13 with TRBJ2-7. This TCR was recovered from a human donor with toxic epidermal necrolysis, a severe cutaneous drug reaction. Sequencing input: PBMCs. CDR3 amino acids: CASSSDDNEQYF.